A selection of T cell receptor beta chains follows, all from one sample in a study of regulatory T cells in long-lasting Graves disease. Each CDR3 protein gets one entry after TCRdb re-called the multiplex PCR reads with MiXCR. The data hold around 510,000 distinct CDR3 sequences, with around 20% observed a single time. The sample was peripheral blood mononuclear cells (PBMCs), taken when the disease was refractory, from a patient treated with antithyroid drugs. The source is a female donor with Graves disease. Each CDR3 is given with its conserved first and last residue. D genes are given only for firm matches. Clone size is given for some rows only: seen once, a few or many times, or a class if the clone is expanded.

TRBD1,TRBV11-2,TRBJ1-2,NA,TGTGCCAGCAGCTTGCCCGACAGGGCCTATGGCTACACCTTC,CASSLPDRAYGYTF
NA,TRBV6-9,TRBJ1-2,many,TGTGCCAGCAGTTACTATATCGATGGCTACACCTTC,CASSYYIDGYTF
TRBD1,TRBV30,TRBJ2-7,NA,TGTGCCTGGTCTGATCCGGGACAGGCCCCCTACGAGCAGTACTTC,CAWSDPGQAPYEQYF
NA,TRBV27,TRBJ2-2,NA,TGTGCCAGCAGCCCGATAAAAACAGGCGGGGAGCTGTTTTTT,CASSPIKTGGELFF
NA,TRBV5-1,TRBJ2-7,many,TGCGCCAGCAGCTTGTCACCGGGTCGTATCGACGAGCAGTACTTC,CASSLSPGRIDEQYF
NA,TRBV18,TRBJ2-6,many,TGTGCCAGCTCACCGAACTCTGGGGCCAACGTCCTGACTTTC,CASSPNSGANVLTF
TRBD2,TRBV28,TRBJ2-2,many,TGTGCCAGCATCCACATCGGGCTAGCGGGAGAGTATGGCGGGGAGCTGTTTTTT,CASIHIGLAGEYGGELFF
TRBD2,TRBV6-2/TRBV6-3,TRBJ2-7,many,TGTGCCACCCGAGCCCGCGGGAGTAAGAACGAGCAGTACTTC,CATRARGSKNEQYF
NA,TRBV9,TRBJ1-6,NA,TGTGCCAGCAGCGTAGGGGAGGAATCACCCCTCCACTTT,CASSVGEESPLHF
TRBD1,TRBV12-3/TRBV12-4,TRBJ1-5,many,TGTGCCAGCAGTCGGACAGGGAGAGGACAGCCCCAGCATTTT,CASSRTGRGQPQHF
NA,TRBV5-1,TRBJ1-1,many,TGCGCCAGCAGCGCCTTCCCGGAGGACACTGAAGCTTTCTTT,CASSAFPEDTEAFF
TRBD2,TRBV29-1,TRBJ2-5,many,TGCAGCGCTAACGGACTAGCGGGAAGAAGAGAGACCCAGTACTTC,CSANGLAGRRETQYF
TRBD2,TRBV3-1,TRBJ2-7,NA,TGTGCCAGCAGCCAATGGAGCGGGAGACCCGAGCAGTACTTC,CASSQWSGRPEQYF
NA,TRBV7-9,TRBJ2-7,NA,TGTGCCAGCAGCTTAGTCGCAGAATACGAGCAGTACTTC,CASSLVAEYEQYF
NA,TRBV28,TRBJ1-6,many,TGTGCCAGCAGTCCGAGGAATTCACCCCTCCACTTT,CASSPRNSPLHF
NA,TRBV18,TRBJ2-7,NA,TGTGCCAGCTCACTCGAGGGCCATCCCCACTACGAGCAGTACTTC,CASSLEGHPHYEQYF
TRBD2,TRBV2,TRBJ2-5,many,TGTGCCAGCAGACGAGGACTAGCGGTAGGAGAGACCCAGTACTTC,CASRRGLAVGETQYF
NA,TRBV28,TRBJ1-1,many,TGTGCCAGCAGTTTCAAATTGACAGGTAATGAAGCTTTCTTT,CASSFKLTGNEAFF
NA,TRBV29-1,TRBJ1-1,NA,TGCAGCGTTGAAACTTTAGGCGCTGAAGCTTTCTTT,CSVETLGAEAFF
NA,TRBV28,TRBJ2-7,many,TGTGCCTACTCACCTGGGGAGGCCTACGAGCAGTACTTC,CAYSPGEAYEQYF
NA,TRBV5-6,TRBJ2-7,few,TGTGCCAGCAGCTTGGTATCAGGGTTCCGCGAGCAGTACTTC,CASSLVSGFREQYF
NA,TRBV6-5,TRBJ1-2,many,TGTGCCAGCAGTTACTCACCCGGGGGCCCAGGGTACACCTTC,CASSYSPGGPGYTF
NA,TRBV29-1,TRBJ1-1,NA,TGCAGCGGGATACAGGGTAACACTGAAGCTTTCTTT,CSGIQGNTEAFF
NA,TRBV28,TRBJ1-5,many,TGTGCCAGCAGTTTGTTAGTCAATCAGCCCCAGCATTTT,CASSLLVNQPQHF
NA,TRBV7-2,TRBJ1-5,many,TGTGCCAGCAGCCACCACCCCGGTAGCAATCAGCCCCAGCATTTT,CASSHHPGSNQPQHF
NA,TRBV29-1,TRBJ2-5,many,TGCAGCGTTGAATTCGTCTTGCAAGAGACCCAGTACTTC,CSVEFVLQETQYF
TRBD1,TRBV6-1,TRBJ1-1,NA,TGTGCCGGCAGCTTAACAGGGGGCACTGAAGCTTTCTTT,CAGSLTGGTEAFF
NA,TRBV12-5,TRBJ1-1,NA,TGTGCTAGTGGTTTGGAACCAAACACTGAAGCTTTCTTT,CASGLEPNTEAFF
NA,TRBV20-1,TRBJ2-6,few,TGCAGTGCTCGGCATGGTTCTGGGGCCAACGTCCTGACTTTC,CSARHGSGANVLTF
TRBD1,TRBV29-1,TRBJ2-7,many,TGCAGCGTTGAATCCAGGGGGCGGGATTACGAGCAGTACTTC,CSVESRGRDYEQYF
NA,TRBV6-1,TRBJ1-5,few,TGTGCCAGCAGTGAGACAGGCCCTTATAGCAATCAGCCCCAGCATTTT,CASSETGPYSNQPQHF
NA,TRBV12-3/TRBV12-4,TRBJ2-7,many,TGTGCCAGCAGTCCGAACGGGCCCCTACGGGGCGAGCAGTACTTC,CASSPNGPLRGEQYF
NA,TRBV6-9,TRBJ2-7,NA,TGTGCCAGCAGTTATGGTCTACAGGGTAACGGCTACGAGCAGTACTTC,CASSYGLQGNGYEQYF
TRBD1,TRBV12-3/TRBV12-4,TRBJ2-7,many,TGTGCCAGCACTCCCCCGGGACAGTATTACGAGCAGTACTTC,CASTPPGQYYEQYF
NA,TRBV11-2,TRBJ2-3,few,TGTGCCAGCAGTTTCCCCGGGGACGTCCCAGATACGCAGTATTTT,CASSFPGDVPDTQYF
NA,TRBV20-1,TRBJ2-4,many,TGCAGTGCTAGTGGAGGGCTAGCCAAAAACATTCAGTACTTC,CSASGGLAKNIQYF
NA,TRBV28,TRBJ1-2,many,TGTGCCAGCAGTTTTCAATCCCATGGCTACACCTTC,CASSFQSHGYTF
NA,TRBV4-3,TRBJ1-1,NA,TGCGCCAGCAGCCAAGAATCACGGGGGGATGAAGCTTTCTTT,CASSQESRGDEAFF
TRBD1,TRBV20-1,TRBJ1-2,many,TGCAGTGCTAGGACCAGGGGGACAGATTATGGCTACACCTTC,CSARTRGTDYGYTF
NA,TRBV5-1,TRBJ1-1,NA,TGCGCCAGCAGCTTGAGGACCGGGTCCACTGAAGCTTTCTTT,CASSLRTGSTEAFF
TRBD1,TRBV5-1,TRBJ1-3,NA,TGCGCCAGCAGCCCAGGACAGGGACCCGTCTTCTCTGGAAACACCATATATTTT,CASSPGQGPVFSGNTIYF
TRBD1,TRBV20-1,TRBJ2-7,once,TGCAGTGCCCCCGCCCCGGACAGGGGCCGGGGAGAGCAGTACTTC,CSAPAPDRGRGEQYF
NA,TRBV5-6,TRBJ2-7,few,TGTGCCAGCAGCTTGGGGTCAGCGCCCTACGAGCAGTACTTC,CASSLGSAPYEQYF
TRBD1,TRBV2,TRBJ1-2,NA,TGTGCCAGCAGTGTCCGGGACAGCTCCAGCTATGGCTACACCTTC,CASSVRDSSSYGYTF
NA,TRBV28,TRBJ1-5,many,TGTGCCAGCAGTTATTTTACCGGGGGCAATCAGCCCCAGCATTTT,CASSYFTGGNQPQHF
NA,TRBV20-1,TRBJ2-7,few,TGCAGTGCTAGAGATCCGATATCGGGCGAGCAGTACTTC,CSARDPISGEQYF
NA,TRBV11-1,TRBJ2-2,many,TGTGCCAGCAGCTTTCCGGGGGTAGACACCGGGGAGCTGTTTTTT,CASSFPGVDTGELFF
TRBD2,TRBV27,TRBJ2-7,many,TGTGCCAGCAGGAGACTAGCGGGAGTTCTCGACGAGCAGTACTTC,CASRRLAGVLDEQYF
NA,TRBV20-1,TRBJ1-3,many,TGCAGTGCTAGAGCCAGGAGGCGTATCTCTGGAAACACCATATATTTT,CSARARRRISGNTIYF
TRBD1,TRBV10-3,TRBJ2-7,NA,TGTGCCATCAGTGATACCGGGACAGACGCCTACGAGCAGTACTTC,CAISDTGTDAYEQYF
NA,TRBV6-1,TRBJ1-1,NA,TGTGCCAGCATACCCCTAGGGGGTTCGGGTGAAGCTTTCTTT,CASIPLGGSGEAFF
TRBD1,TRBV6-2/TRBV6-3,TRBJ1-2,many,TGTGCCAGCAGTGAACCCTCACCGGGACAGGGGGATTCCGGCTATGGCTACACCTTC,CASSEPSPGQGDSGYGYTF
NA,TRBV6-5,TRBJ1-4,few,TGTGCCAGCAGTTACTCGATTGGGGGTCAACATGAAAAACTGTTTTTT,CASSYSIGGQHEKLFF
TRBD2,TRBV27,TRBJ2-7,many,TGTGCCAGCAGTGGCTTAGCGGGAGAGCCCTACGAGCAGTACTTC,CASSGLAGEPYEQYF
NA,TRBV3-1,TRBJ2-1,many,TGTGCCAGCAGCCAAGATATCTTGCGGGATCTGGTTAATGAGCAGTTCTTC,CASSQDILRDLVNEQFF
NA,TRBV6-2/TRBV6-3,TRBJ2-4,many,TGTGCCAGCAGTTACCCAACGAAGGGCCAAGCCTTC,CASSYPTKGQAF
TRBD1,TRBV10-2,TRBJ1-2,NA,TGCGCCAGCAGACCGGGACAGGGGGCGCAGGACACCTTC,CASRPGQGAQDTF